This T cell receptor beta chain is drawn from a study of regulatory T cells in long-lasting Graves disease. This clonotype was observed a few times. This CDR3 is 14 amino acids long. Germline CDR1 and CDR2: SQVTM and ANQGSEA. V gave up 7 bases and J gave up 3 bases; unmatched junction bases: 5. iRepertoire HTBI primers and Arm-PCR of CDR3 regions built TCR beta libraries. TCRdb re-called the multiplex PCR reads with MiXCR, one entry per CDR3 protein. The sample shows approximately 470,000 distinct CDR3 sequences, roughly 16% of them seen only once. Noted time point: newly diagnosed GD, antithyroid drugs for less than 3 months. RNA isolated from PBMCs was used to make the TCR library. Separately, the same data were catalogued under a study of T cells in Graves' hyperthyroidism and ophthalmopathy.

This chain uses TRBV29-1 with TRBJ2-3, with 12 bases fitting TRBD2. The source was peripheral blood mononuclear cells (PBMCs), collected at new diagnosis, from a patient treated with antithyroid drugs. This TCR derives from a man aged 35-49 years with Graves disease. The CDR3 region has the DNA TGCAGCGGAACCGGGACTAGCGGGACAGATACGCAGTATTTT. Its protein product is CSGTGTSGTDTQYF.